The rows below give T cell receptor beta chains drawn from one sample of a study of cytomegalovirus exposure and HLA in healthy donors. Profiling relied on immunoSEQ multiplex PCR, and the TCRdb table lists in-frame clones only, not all of them. Of roughly 190,000 clones listed, roughly 74% are singletons. Sample: PBMCs. The receptors were sampled from a female donor in good health and CMV-seronegative. The CDR3 runs from the conserved cysteine through the conserved F or W. The D gene is left open where the match is weak.

D gene	V gene	CDR3 protein
TRBD1	TRBV10-3	CAIRTLGQGYNEQFF
TRBD2	TRBV7-6	CASSLAGGLAGGNYEQYF
-	TRBV14	CASSRGQGTTMNTEAFF
TRBD2	TRBV12-5	CASDTGTSAYNEQFF
-	TRBV5-1	CASSLAPQGQGAEAFF
TRBD1	TRBV27	CASSLWAGGTGELFF
TRBD1	TRBV19	CASSIGQGATQYF
-	TRBV10-3	CAISGALPDTQYF
-	TRBV6-1	CASSEIAKESTEAFF
-	TRBV28	CASSLNEGFGGLSYEQYF
TRBD1	TRBV19	CASSLSWDRVAEQYF
-	TRBV21-1	CASSKGGLSDGGSDEQYF
-	TRBV30	CAWSSTHSRGEQFF
TRBD1	TRBV5-1	CASSVRGLDTEAFF
TRBD1	TRBV6-5	CASSPPDRGGYTF
-	TRBV6-5	CASSSSFYSNQPQHF
-	TRBV5-1	CASRRPLDPISGHGYTF
-	TRBV9	CASSPQQGTSYEQYF
TRBD1	TRBV6-1	CASTDLPGQVYF
TRBD2	TRBV11-3	CASSLASTSGSYNEQFF